The 32 T cell receptor beta chains listed next were all sequenced from one sample in a study of siplizumab effects on memory and regulatory T cells (dated by TCRdb to about 2019). To prepare the library, the immunoSEQ multiplex PCR assay was applied. Here the immuneACCESS table is served through TCRdb, limited to in-frame sequences with V and J called. Missing clones are a known gap in these copies; in checked studies unresolved V genes cover under half, and the rest lacks a known reason. The table for this sample lists fewer than 85,000 clones; approximately 86% of them were counted only once. Together, the top ten hold under 2% of the sample. The specimen was Tregs sorted from blood. Receptors originate from a human donor in good health.

CDR3 nucleotide sequence: TGTGCCTGGAGAATACAACTGAACACTGAAGCTTTCTTT. This translates into CAWRIQLNTEAFF. The rearrangement uses TRBV30 and TRBJ1-1, with D uncertain. The CDR3 sequence is 13 residues long. Per germline, CDR1 GTSNPN and CDR2 SVGIG (reference sequence). Trimming cost V 3 bases and J 0 bases, with 8 bases left between them.

This clone was detected once. The V gene is TRBV2, the J gene TRBJ1-2, with D possibly being TRBD1 (5 bases). V was pared by 5 bases and J by 4 bases, with 17 bases between. Looked up from germline, CDR1 is SNHLY and CDR2 is FYNNEI. The CDR3 is 15 residues long. The CDR3 DNA reads TGTGCCAGCAGTCCAGGGTGGGGACGGATCTATGGCTACACCTTC. Amino acids: CASSPGWGRIYGYTF.

DNA of the CDR3: TGTGCCAGCAGCATGACAGAAAACCTTAATGAAAAACTGTTTTTT. It specifies CASSMTENLNEKLFF. The chain is built from TRBV6-1 and TRBJ1-4; TRBD1 might be the D (5 bases). Germline CDR1 is MNHNS and CDR2 is SASEGT. Trimming shortened V by 6 bases and J by 4 bases, and 15 bases separated the two germline ends. The CDR3 runs to 15 residues.

The chain joins TRBV9 to TRBJ2-5; D is undetermined. This CDR3 contains 13 residues. Trimming shortened V by 2 bases and J by 5 bases, and 10 bases separated the two germline ends. From germline, CDR1 is SGDLS and CDR2 YYNGEE. CDR3 DNA: TGTGCCAGCAGCGTGACGAATTGGGAGACCCAGTACTTC. Protein: CASSVTNWETQYF.

In its sample, this clone was seen once. This chain links TRBV11-2 with TRBJ1-1; perhaps TRBD1 as D (5 bases). Trimming took off 3 bases at V and 5 bases at J, with 7 bases between the two ends. CDR3 length: 12 residues. Germline V lookup: CDR1 SGHAT, CDR2 FQNNGV. DNA of the CDR3: TGTGCCAGCAGCTTCCGGGGGACTGAAGCTTTCTTT. Residues: CASSFRGTEAFF.

CDR3 sequence reads: CARGRGNTEAFF. The CDR3, as DNA: TGTGCCAGGGGGCGGGGGAACACTGAAGCTTTCTTT. The chain links TRBV5-3 to TRBJ1-1; D might be TRBD1 (5 bases). TRBV5-3 has ORF status, its function being uncertain. This CDR3 spans 12 amino acids. The ends were cut back, 8 bases at V and 1 base at J, with 9 bases in the middle.

The rearrangement uses TRBV7-9 and TRBJ2-7, with D perhaps matching TRBD1 (6 bases). The CDR3 is 13 residues long. Trimming pared 7 bases from V and 3 bases from J, leaving 13 bases between. In germline, CDR1 is SEHNR, CDR2 FQNEAQ (reference sequence). The CDR3 DNA reads TGTGCCAGCAAGCAGGGGAGCTTCTACGAGCAGTACTTC. Translation gives CASKQGSFYEQYF.

The chain joins TRBV19 to TRBJ1-1; D is perhaps TRBD1 (5 bases). CDR1 is LNHDA and CDR2 is SQIVND in the germline V gene (reference sequence). The V and J ends lost 3 bases and 1 base respectively, with 12 bases between them. The CDR3 runs 15 residues. The CDR3 region is CASSILWGSNTEAFF. The CDR3 nucleotides are TGTGCCAGTAGTATTCTATGGGGCTCGAACACTGAAGCTTTCTTT.

The chain combines TRBV28 with TRBJ2-5, with D tentatively TRBD2 (5 bases). CDR3 size: 16 residues. V was pared by 10 bases and J by 7 bases, with 28 bases between. Germline V gene sequence: CDR1 MDHEN, CDR2 SYDVKM. CDR3: CATQARGIIGVGTQYF. For the CDR3, the DNA is TGTGCCACCCAAGCCCGAGGGATTATTGGGGTGGGGACCCAGTACTTC.

This clone appeared once. This chain joins TRBV6-1 and TRBJ1-2; TRBD1 might be the D (5 bases). V gave up 2 bases and J gave up 7 bases, with 20 bases separating them. This CDR3 comprises 16 residues. CDR1 and CDR2 from the germline V gene are MNHNS and SASEGT. CDR3 protein: CASSERGSAVARGYTF. The CDR3 DNA sequence: TGTGCCAGCAGTGAAAGGGGTAGCGCGGTTGCACGTGGCTACACCTTC.

This rearrangement joins TRBV18 to TRBJ1-6; no clear D gene. V was clipped by 3 bases and J by 7 bases, with 13 bases between them. The CDR3 is 15 residues long. The germline gives CDR1 KGHSH, CDR2 LQKENI. The CDR3 nucleotides are TGTGCCAGCTCACCTCGAGGCGACTGGAATTCACCCCTCCACTTT. It yields the protein CASSPRGDWNSPLHF.

In this sample, this clone turned up a few times. The CDR3 coding sequence is TGTGCCAGCGGGGGACAGGGGGCGCGAGGCTACACCTTC. It codes for CASGGQGARGYTF. The V call is TRBV6-6, the J call TRBJ1-2, with TRBD1 identical over 12 bases. This CDR3 is 13 amino acids long. Trimming took 8 bases from V and 8 from J; bases not matched to a gene: 6. The V gene's germline CDR1 is MNHNY and CDR2 SVGAGI (reference sequence).

The genes are TRBV7-9 and TRBJ2-2, with 9 bases fitting TRBD2. The V and J ends lost 4 bases and 3 bases, in that order; junction bases with no gene match: 9. The CDR3 length is 17 residues. Germline CDR1 SEHNR, CDR2 FQNEAQ (reference sequence). CDR3 nucleotides: TGTGCCAGCAGCTCCTACCCCGGGACTAGCTACACCGGGGAGCTGTTTTTT. Translated, it gives CASSSYPGTSYTGELFF.

Regarding this clone: One end of the junction fails to match germline, which may point to a read error. This chain uses TRBV4-1 with TRBJ2-7; a weak D match, TRBD2 (7 bases). The CDR3 contains 15 residues. Germline values: CDR1 MGHRA, CDR2 YSYEKL. The CDR3: CASSRGGAGSSEQYF. CDR3 sequence (DNA): TGCGCCAGCAGCCGAGGGGGGGCCGGTTCCTCCGAGCAGTACTTC.

The rearrangement uses TRBV7-2 and TRBJ2-1; 15 bases fit TRBD2. V shed 2 bases, J shed 7 bases, and the junction held 6 bases outside the gene matches. Germline V gives CDR1 SGHTA, CDR2 FQGNSA. The CDR3 is 17 residues long. The CDR3 region is CASSLPQGLAGGNEQFF. CDR3 nucleotides: TGTGCCAGCAGCTTACCCCAAGGACTAGCGGGGGGGAATGAGCAGTTCTTC.

This chain joins TRBV7-2 and TRBJ2-7; tentatively, D is TRBD1 (6 bases). Per the germline V gene, CDR1 is SGHTA and CDR2 is FQGNSA. The germline V and J ends were trimmed by 5 bases and 0 bases, with 11 bases remaining between them. This CDR3 has 14 amino acids. CDR3 residues: CASSQGHLSYEQYF. The DNA of the CDR3 is TGTGCCAGCAGCCAGGGACACCTCTCCTACGAGCAGTACTTC.

V gene TRBV28 combines with J gene TRBJ1-3; D perhaps matches TRBD1 (5 bases). Germline V gene sequence: CDR1 MDHEN, CDR2 SYDVKM. The CDR3 runs 14 residues. Trimming removed 10 bases from V and 2 bases from J, with 15 bases in between. CDR3 in DNA: TGTGCCACCAGGGAGGGGCTGCCTGGAAACACCATATATTTT. It yields the protein CATREGLPGNTIYF.

This clone was seen only once. The chain couples TRBV4-1 to TRBJ2-3; the match to TRBD2 covers 7 bases. Unmatched junction bases numbered 5, after V lost 2 bases and J lost 3 bases. The CDR3 has 15 amino acids. Germline V gene lookup returns CDR1 MGHRA and CDR2 YSYEKL. CDR3: CASSQRERGTDTQYF. DNA for the CDR3: TGCGCCAGCAGCCAAAGAGAGCGGGGTACAGATACGCAGTATTTT.

The chain uses TRBV19 and TRBJ1-5; 7 bases agree with TRBD1. CDR1 is LNHDA and CDR2 is SQIVND in the germline V gene (reference sequence). There are 14 residues in the CDR3. The V gene end was trimmed by 6 bases and the J gene end by 4 bases; junction bases not matched to a gene: 6. The CDR3 region is CASSRTGPNQPQHF. The CDR3 bases are TGTGCCAGTAGCAGGACAGGACCAAATCAGCCCCAGCATTTT.

The rearrangement links TRBV5-6 to TRBJ2-5, with a possible D match to TRBD1 (6 bases). The V end lost 5 bases, the J end lost 3 bases, and 17 bases lay between the germline ends. Germline CDR1 and CDR2: SGHDT and YYEEEE. CDR3 size: 15 residues. CDR3 DNA: TGTGCCAGCAGTGCAGACAGGTCCCTAAAAGAGACCCAGTACTTC. Translation gives CASSADRSLKETQYF.

The V and J genes are TRBV5-1 and TRBJ2-6; D is ambiguous. In germline, CDR1 is SGHRS, CDR2 YFSETQ. The V gene lost 0 bases and the J gene lost 3 bases, with 4 bases spanning the gap. The CDR3 covers 14 residues. CDR3 DNA sequence: TGCGCCAGCAGCTTGGGAATTGGGGCCAACGTCCTGACTTTC. It codes for CASSLGIGANVLTF.

This chain links TRBV23-1 with TRBJ1-4; 7 bases match TRBD1. TRBV23-1 qualifies as an ORF whose function is uncertain. This CDR3 has 16 amino acids. The trim removed 4 bases at V and 0 bases at J, leaving 5 bases unmatched. The DNA for the CDR3 is TGCGCCAGCAGTCGACAGGGACGGGCAACTAATGAAAAACTGTTTTTT. This encodes CASSRQGRATNEKLFF.

The J gene is TRBJ2-6, the V gene TRBV7-6, with a weak D call TRBD2 (6 bases). The CDR3 covers 15 residues. The germline gives CDR1 SGHVS, CDR2 FNYEAQ. V was clipped by 5 bases and J by 4 bases, with 12 bases between them. CDR3 bases: TGTGCCAGCAGCCTTGGGACTGTGGGGGCCAACGTCCTGACTTTC. Its protein product is CASSLGTVGANVLTF. Using reference TRBV7-6 and TRBJ2-6 for the parts outside the CDR3, the full variable domain is GAGVSQSPRYKVTKRGQDVALRCDPISGHVSLYWYRQALGQGPEFLTYFNYEAQQDKSGLPNDRFSAERPEGSISTLTIQRTEQRDSAMYRCASSLGTVGANVLTFGAGSRLTVL.

This clone was recorded once. The chain has TRBV5-6 and TRBJ2-7; the match to TRBD2 covers 11 bases. V trimming: 1 base; J trimming: 2 bases; junction bases outside the gene matches: 11. The CDR3 has 18 amino acids. Germline values: CDR1 SGHDT, CDR2 YYEEEE. This chain's CDR3 is CASSLPDRTSGLAYEQYF. The CDR3 DNA follows: TGTGCCAGCAGCTTGCCCGATCGGACTAGCGGGTTGGCCTACGAGCAGTACTTC.

With respect to this clone: Relative to the germline gene, one junction end is altered; a read error may explain this. This CDR3 is CSVSRGLF. The DNA for the CDR3 is TGCAGCGTCTCAAGGGGCCTTTTC. The chain joins TRBV29-1 to TRBJ1-2, with D tentatively TRBD1 (5 bases). CDR1 is SQVTM and CDR2 is ANQGSEA in the germline V gene. The CDR3 is 8 residues long.

This chain uses TRBV6-6 with TRBJ2-2; D call uncertain. Trimming shortened V by 7 bases and J by 1 base, and 7 bases separated the two germline ends. The CDR3 contains 13 residues. The germline V gene has CDR1 MNHNY and CDR2 SVGAGI (reference sequence). The CDR3 sequence is CASMVENTGELFF. The CDR3 DNA is TGTGCCAGCATGGTCGAGAACACCGGGGAGCTGTTTTTT.

This chain uses TRBV5-4 with TRBJ2-3, with D unresolved. CDR1 is SGHNT and CDR2 is YYREEE in the germline V gene (reference sequence). The germline V and J ends were trimmed by 4 bases and 0 bases, with 12 bases remaining between them. The CDR3 runs 15 residues. The CDR3 spells CASSPDSASTDTQYF. CDR3 in DNA: TGTGCCAGCAGCCCAGACTCTGCGAGCACAGATACGCAGTATTTT.

This sequence joins TRBV5-1 and TRBJ2-2, with 9 bases that match TRBD1. CDR1 and CDR2 (germline): SGHRS, YFSETQ. The CDR3 totals 17 residues. With V trimmed by 0 bases and J by 5 bases, 8 bases remained unmatched. CDR3 amino acids: CASSLGPGTGKTGELFF. For the CDR3, the DNA is TGCGCCAGCAGCTTGGGCCCCGGGACAGGGAAGACCGGGGAGCTGTTTTTT.

The CDR3 region is CASSLDPTGYGYTF. Here the CDR3 DNA reads TGTGCCAGCAGCTTAGATCCCACGGGGTATGGCTACACCTTC. This chain connects TRBV11-2 to TRBJ1-2, with D unresolved. This CDR3 contains 14 residues. Germline loops: CDR1 SGHAT, CDR2 FQNNGV. V was shortened by 0 bases and J by 5 bases, with 10 bases between the two germline ends.

The V gene is TRBV30, the J gene TRBJ2-3, with 11 bases fitting TRBD2. V trimming: 2 bases; J trimming: 6 bases; junction bases outside the gene matches: 7. This CDR3 has 15 residues. The germline V gene encodes CDR1 GTSNPN and CDR2 SVGIG (reference sequence). CDR3 sequence: CAWSRLAGGSDTQYF. The DNA for the CDR3 is TGTGCCTGGAGTCGGCTAGCGGGGGGTTCTGATACGCAGTATTTT.

The rearrangement uses TRBV7-2 and TRBJ1-1, with TRBD1 matching over 7 bases. Trimming removed 5 bases from V and 6 bases from J; junction bases left unmatched: 6. Germline values: CDR1 SGHTA, CDR2 FQGNSA. The CDR3 has 13 residues. In DNA, the CDR3 is TGTGCCAGCAGCGCAAGGACAGGACCTGAAGCTTTCTTT. Encoded protein: CASSARTGPEAFF.

The chain has TRBV12-5 and TRBJ2-1; D is uncertain. Trimming took 6 bases from V and 8 from J, leaving 11 bases between them. Germline CDR1 is LGHNT and CDR2 is FRNRAP. This CDR3 spans 12 amino acids. The CDR3 region is CASGPALYEQFF. CDR3 nucleotide sequence: TGTGCTAGTGGCCCGGCCCTCTATGAGCAGTTCTTC.